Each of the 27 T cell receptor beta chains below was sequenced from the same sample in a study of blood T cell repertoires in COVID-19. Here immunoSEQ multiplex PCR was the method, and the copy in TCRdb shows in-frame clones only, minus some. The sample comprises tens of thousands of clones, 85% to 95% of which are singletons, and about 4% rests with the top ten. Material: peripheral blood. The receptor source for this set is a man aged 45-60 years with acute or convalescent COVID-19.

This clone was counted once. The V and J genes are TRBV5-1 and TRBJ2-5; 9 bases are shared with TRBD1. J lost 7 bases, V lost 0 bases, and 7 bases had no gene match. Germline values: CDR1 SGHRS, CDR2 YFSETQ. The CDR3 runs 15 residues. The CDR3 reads CASSLEGQGIRTQYF. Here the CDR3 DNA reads TGCGCCAGCAGCTTGGAGGGACAGGGTATCCGGACCCAGTACTTC.

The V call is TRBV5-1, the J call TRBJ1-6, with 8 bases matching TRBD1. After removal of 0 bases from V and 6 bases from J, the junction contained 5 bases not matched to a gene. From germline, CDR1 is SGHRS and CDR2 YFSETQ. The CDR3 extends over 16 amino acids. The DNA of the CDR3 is TGCGCCAGCAGCTTGGCCTTGCAGGGGGCTAATTCACCCCTCCACTTT. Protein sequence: CASSLALQGANSPLHF.

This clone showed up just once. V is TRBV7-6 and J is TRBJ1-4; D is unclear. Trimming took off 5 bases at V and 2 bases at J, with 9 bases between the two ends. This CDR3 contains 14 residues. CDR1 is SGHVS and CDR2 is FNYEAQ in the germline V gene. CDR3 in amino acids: CASSLLPTNEKLFF. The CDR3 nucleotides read TGTGCCAGCAGCCTACTCCCCACTAATGAAAAACTGTTTTTT.

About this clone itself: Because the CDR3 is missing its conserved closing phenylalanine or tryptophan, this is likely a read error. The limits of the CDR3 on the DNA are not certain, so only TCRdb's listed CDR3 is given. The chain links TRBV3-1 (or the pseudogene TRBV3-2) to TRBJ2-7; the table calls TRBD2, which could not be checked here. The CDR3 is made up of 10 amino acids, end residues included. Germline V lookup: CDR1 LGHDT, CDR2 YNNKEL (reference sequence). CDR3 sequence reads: CASSQREGRP.

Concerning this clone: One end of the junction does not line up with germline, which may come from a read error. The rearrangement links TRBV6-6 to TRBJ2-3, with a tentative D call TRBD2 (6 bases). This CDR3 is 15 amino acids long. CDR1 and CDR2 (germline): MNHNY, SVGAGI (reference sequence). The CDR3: CASSHSPGVPDTQYF. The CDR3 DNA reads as TGTGCCAGCAGTCACTCCCCGGGGGTTCCAGATACGCAGTATTTT.

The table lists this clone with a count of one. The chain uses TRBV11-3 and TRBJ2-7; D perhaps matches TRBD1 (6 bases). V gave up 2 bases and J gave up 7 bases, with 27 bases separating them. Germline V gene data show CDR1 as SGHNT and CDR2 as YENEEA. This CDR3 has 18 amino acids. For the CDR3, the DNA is TGTGCCAGCAGCTTATTTCGCGACAGGTTTCAGGTACATGGGGAGCAGTACTTC. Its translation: CASSLFRDRFQVHGEQYF.

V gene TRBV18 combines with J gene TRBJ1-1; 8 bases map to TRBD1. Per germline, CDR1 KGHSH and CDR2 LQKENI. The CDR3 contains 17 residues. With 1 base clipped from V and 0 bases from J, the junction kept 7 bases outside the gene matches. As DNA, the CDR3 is TGTGCCAGCTCACCACTCCGGACAGGGTCATTGAACACTGAAGCTTTCTTT. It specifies CASSPLRTGSLNTEAFF.

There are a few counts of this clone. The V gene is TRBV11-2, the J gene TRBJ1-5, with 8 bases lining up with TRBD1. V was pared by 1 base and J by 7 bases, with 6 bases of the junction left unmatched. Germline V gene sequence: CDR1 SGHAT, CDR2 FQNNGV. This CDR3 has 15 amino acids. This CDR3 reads CASSLGQGQIQPQHF. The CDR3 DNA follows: TGTGCCAGCAGCTTAGGACAGGGGCAAATCCAGCCCCAGCATTTT. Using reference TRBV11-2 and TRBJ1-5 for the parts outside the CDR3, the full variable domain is EAGVAQSPRYKIIEKRQSVAFWCNPISGHATLYWYQQILGQGPKLLIQFQNNGVVDDSQLPKDRFSAERLKGVDSTLKIQPAKLEDSAVYLCASSLGQGQIQPQHFGDGTRLSIL.

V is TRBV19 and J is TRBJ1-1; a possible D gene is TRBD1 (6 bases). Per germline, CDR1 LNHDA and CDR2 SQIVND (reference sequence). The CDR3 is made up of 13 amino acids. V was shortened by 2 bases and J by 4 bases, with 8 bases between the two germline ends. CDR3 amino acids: CASSIPRGTEAFF. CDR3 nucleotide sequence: TGTGCCAGTAGTATACCCAGGGGCACTGAAGCTTTCTTT.

DNA for the CDR3: TGTGCCAGCAGGCGGGGACAGGGCGTTAAAGATACGCAGTATTTT. Its protein product is CASRRGQGVKDTQYF. The V and J genes are TRBV11-2 and TRBJ2-3; TRBD1 matches at 9 bases. This CDR3 contains 15 residues. Germline CDR1 is SGHAT and CDR2 is FQNNGV. Trimming removed 6 bases from V and 5 bases from J; junction bases left unmatched: 9.

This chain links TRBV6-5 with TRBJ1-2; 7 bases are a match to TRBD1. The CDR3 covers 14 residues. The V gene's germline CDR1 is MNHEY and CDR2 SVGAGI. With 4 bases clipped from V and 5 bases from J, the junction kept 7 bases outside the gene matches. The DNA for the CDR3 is TGTGCCAGCAGTTTTCGACAGGGAGGTTATGGCTACACCTTC. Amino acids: CASSFRQGGYGYTF.

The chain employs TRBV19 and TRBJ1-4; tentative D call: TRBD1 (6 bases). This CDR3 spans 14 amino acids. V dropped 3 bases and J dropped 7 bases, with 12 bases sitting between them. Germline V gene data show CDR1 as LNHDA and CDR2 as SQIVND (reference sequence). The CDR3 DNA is TGTGCCAGTAGTATTGTGGGGGCTGGTGAAAAACTGTTTTTT. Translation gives CASSIVGAGEKLFF.

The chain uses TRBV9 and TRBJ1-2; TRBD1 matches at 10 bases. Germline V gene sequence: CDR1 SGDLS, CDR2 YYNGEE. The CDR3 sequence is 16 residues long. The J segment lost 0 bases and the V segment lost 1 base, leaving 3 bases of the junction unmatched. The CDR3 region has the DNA TGTGCCAGCAGCGTATCCGGGACAGGGGCTAACTATGGCTACACCTTC. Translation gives CASSVSGTGANYGYTF.

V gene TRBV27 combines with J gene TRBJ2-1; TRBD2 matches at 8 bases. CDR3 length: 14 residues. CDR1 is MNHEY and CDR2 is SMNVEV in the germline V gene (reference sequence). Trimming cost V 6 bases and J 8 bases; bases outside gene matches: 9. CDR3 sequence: CASRAGAFQDEQFF. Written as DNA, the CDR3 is TGTGCCAGCAGAGCGGGAGCGTTTCAGGATGAGCAGTTCTTC.

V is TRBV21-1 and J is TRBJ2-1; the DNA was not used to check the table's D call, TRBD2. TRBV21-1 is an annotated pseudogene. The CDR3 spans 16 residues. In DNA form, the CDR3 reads TGTGCCAGCAGCACCGGACTAGCCTTGATCTTTAATGAGCAGTTCTTC. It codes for CASSTGLALIFNEQFF.

Written as DNA, the CDR3 is TGCGCCAGCAGCTTGGCTGGGCTTGAGACCCAGTACTTC. Translation gives CASSLAGLETQYF. The chain carries TRBV5-1 and TRBJ2-5; D is unresolved. V lost 0 bases to trimming and J lost 5 bases, with 8 bases between them. This CDR3 contains 13 residues. Germline values: CDR1 SGHRS, CDR2 YFSETQ.

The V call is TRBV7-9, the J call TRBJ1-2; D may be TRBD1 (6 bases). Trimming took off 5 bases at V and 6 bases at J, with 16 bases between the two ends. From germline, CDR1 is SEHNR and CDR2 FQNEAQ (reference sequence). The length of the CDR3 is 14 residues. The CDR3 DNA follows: TGTGCCAGCAGCCAAACCCAGGGGTTGCATGGCTACACCTTC. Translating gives CASSQTQGLHGYTF.

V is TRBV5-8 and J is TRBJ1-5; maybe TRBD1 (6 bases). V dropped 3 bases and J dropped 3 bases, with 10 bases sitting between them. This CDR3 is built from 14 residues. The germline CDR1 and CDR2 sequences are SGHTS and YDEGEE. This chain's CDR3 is CASSSDRPNQPQHF. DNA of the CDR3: TGTGCCAGCAGCTCGGACAGACCCAATCAGCCCCAGCATTTT.

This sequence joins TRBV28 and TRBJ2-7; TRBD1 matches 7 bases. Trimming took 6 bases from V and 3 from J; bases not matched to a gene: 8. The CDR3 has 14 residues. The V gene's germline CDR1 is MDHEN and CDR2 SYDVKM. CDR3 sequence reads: CASRIQGRGYEQYF. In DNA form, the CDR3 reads TGTGCCAGCAGGATACAGGGGAGAGGCTACGAGCAGTACTTC.

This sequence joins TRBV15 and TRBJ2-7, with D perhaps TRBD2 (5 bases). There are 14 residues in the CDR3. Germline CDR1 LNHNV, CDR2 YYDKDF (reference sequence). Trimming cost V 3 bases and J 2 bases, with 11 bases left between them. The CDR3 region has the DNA TGTGCCACCAGCAGCGGGGATGGGGCCTACGAGCAGTACTTC. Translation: CATSSGDGAYEQYF.

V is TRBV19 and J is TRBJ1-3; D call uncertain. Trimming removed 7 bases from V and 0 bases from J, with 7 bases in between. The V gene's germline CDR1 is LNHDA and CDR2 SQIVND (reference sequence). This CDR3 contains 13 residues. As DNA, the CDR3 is TGTGCCAGTACCCAGGTCTCTGGAAACACCATATATTTT. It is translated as CASTQVSGNTIYF.

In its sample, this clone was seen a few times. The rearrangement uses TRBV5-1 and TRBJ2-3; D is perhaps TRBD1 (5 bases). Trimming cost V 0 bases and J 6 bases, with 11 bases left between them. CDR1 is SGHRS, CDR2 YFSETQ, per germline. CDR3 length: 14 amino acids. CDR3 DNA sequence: TGCGCCAGCAGCTTGGACAGGTGGCTGGATACGCAGTATTTT. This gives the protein CASSLDRWLDTQYF. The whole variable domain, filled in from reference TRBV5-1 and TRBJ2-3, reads KAGVTQTPRYLIKTRGQQVTLSCSPISGHRSVSWYQQTPGQGLQFLFEYFSETQRNKGNFPGRFSGRQFSNSRSEMNVSTLELGDSALYLCASSLDRWLDTQYFGPGTRLTVL.

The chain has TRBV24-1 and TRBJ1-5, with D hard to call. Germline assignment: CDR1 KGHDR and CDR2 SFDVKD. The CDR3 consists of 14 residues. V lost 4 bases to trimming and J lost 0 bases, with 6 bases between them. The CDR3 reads CATSETYSNQPQHF. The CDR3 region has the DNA TGTGCCACCAGTGAGACTTATAGCAATCAGCCCCAGCATTTT.

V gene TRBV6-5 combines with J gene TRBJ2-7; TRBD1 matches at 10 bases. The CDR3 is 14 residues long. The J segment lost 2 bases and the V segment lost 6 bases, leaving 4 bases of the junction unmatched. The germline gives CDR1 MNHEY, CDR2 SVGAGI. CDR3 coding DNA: TGTGCCAGCAGGGCCGACAGGGGGCCCTACGAGCAGTACTTC. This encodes CASRADRGPYEQYF.

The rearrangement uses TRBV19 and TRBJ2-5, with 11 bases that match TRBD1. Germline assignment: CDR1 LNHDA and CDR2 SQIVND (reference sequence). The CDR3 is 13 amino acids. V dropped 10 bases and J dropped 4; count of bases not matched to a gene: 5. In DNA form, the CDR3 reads TGTGCCACCGGACAGGGGGCAGGAGAGACCCAGTACTTC. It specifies CATGQGAGETQYF.

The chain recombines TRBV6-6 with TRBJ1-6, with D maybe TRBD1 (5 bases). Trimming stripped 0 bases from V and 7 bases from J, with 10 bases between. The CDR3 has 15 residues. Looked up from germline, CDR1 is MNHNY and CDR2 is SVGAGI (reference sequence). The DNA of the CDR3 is TGTGCCAGCAGTTACTCTGACAGTGGCAATTCACCCCTCCACTTT. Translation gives CASSYSDSGNSPLHF.

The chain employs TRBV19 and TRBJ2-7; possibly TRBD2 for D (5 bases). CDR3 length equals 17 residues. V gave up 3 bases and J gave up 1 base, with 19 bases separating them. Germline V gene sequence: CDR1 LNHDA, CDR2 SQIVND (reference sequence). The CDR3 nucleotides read TGTGCCAGTAGTATGTCGCCAGGTTCTCCGGGGTCCTACGAGCAGTACTTC. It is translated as CASSMSPGSPGSYEQYF.